This T cell receptor beta chain was obtained from a study of CDR3 diversity in severe acne. This CDR3 is built from 16 residues. Per the germline V gene, CDR1 is SNHLY and CDR2 is FYNNEI. Trimming took 6 bases from V and 4 from J, leaving 19 bases between them. Via MiXCR, TCRdb re-called the PCR reads, giving one row per CDR3 protein. The table has approximately 80,000 distinct CDR3 sequences, under 60% seen once; the top ten hold approximately 15%. The sample was blood. This clonotype originated in a male donor in good health, without acne. V and J are TRBV2 and TRBJ1-5; no clear D. This CDR3 reads CASRRTPWAQNQPQHF. In nucleotides, the CDR3 is TGTGCCAGCAGGCGAACTCCTTGGGCCCAAAATCAGCCCCAGCATTTT.